The T cell receptor beta chain described here comes from a study of T cells in Graves' hyperthyroidism and ophthalmopathy. The TCR beta CDR3 regions underwent amplification using RNA transcripts as the source. During a first-round RT-PCR of the TCR CDR3, the HTBI primer set was used. TCRdb re-called the multiplex PCR reads through MiXCR, storing one row per CDR3 protein. The sample lists some 270,000 distinct CDR3 sequences, about 14% seen once, with almost 8% in the top ten. This clonotype has a count of ten or more. Its antigen is not known. Those with hyperthyroidism were 18 to 65 years old, newly diagnosed, and ill for under 2 months. Lactation, pregnancy, other autoimmune disease or uncontrolled infection led to exclusion of patients. Study-wide results and caveats: Also found in blood were most expanded thyroid clonotypes above 0.001.

CDR1 MNHNS and CDR2 SASEGT come from the germline V gene. Deletions cut 8 bases from V and 0 bases from J, with 17 bases between. The CDR3 is 16 amino acids. The sequencing input was blood. This chain joins TRBV6-1 and TRBJ1-3, with D uncertain. The clonotype comes from a woman in her thirties with Graves' hyperthyroidism that later progressed to Graves' ophthalmopathy. The CDR3 protein is CASGPTARGSGNTIYF. In nucleotides, the CDR3 is TGTGCCAGCGGACCGACCGCCCGGGGCTCTGGAAACACCATATATTTT.